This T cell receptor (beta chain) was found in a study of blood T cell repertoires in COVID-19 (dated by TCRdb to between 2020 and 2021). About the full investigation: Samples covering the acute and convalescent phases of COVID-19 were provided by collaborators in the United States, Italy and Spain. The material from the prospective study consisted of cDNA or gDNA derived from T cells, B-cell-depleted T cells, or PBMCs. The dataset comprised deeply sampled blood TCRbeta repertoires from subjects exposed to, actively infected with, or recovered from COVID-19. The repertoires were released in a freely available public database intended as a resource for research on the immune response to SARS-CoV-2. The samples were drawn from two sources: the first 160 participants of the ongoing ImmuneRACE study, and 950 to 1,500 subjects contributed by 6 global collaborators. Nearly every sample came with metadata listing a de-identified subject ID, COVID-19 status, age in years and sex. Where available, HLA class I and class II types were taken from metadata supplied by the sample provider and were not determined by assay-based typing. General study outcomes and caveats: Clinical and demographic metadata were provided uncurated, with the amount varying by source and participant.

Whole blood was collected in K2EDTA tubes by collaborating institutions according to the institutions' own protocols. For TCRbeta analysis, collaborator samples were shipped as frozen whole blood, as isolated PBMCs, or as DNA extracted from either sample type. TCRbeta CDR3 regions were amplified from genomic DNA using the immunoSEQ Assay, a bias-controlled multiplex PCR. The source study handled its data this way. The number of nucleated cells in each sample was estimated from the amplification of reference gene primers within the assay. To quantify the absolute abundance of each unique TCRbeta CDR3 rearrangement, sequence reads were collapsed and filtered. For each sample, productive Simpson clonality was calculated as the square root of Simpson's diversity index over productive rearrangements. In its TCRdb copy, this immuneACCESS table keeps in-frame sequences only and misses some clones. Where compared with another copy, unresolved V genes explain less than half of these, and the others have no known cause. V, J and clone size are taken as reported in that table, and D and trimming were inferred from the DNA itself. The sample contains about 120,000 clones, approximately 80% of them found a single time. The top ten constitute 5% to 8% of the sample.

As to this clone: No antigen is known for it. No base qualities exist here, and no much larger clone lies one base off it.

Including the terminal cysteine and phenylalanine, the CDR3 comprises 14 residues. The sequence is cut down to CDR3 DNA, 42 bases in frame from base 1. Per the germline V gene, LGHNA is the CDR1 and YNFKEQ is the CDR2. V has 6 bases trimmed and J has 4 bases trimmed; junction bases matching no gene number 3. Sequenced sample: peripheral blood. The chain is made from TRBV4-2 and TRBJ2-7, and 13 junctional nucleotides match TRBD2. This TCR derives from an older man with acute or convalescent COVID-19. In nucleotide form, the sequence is TGTGCCAGCAGAACTAGCGGGGGGGCATACGAGCAGTACTTC. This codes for CASRTSGGAYEQYF.